The 5 T cell receptor beta chains given below trace back to one sample, sequenced in a study of cytomegalovirus exposure and HLA in healthy donors. 13 Jbeta primers and 60 Vbeta primers were used for the PCR. Sequenced by immunoSEQ multiplex PCR; TCRdb stores in-frame clones only, minus some. This table holds over 50,000 clones, around 83% found once. Sequenced input: PBMCs. Every receptor here comes from a man aged 35-49 years in good health and CMV-seronegative.

The chain links TRBV4-1 to TRBJ2-7; D unresolved. Germline CDR1 reads MGHRA; CDR2 reads YSYEKL. The CDR3 spans 15 residues. V dropped 0 bases and J dropped 3 bases, with 12 bases sitting between them. CDR3 residues: CASSQDALPHYEQYF. The CDR3 bases are TGCGCCAGCAGCCAAGATGCACTCCCCCACTACGAGCAGTACTTC.

This clone has a single count. This chain joins TRBV30 and TRBJ2-1; tentative D call: TRBD1 (6 bases). Trimming pared 0 bases from V and 1 base from J, leaving 16 bases between. CDR3 size: 17 residues. Germline CDR1 and CDR2: GTSNPN and SVGIG (reference sequence). The CDR3 region is CAWSVRRAGASYNEQFF. DNA for the CDR3: TGTGCCTGGAGTGTACGACGGGCAGGGGCGTCCTACAATGAGCAGTTCTTC.

This chain connects TRBV6-5 to TRBJ1-2; possible D gene TRBD1, 5 bases. The ends were cut back, 5 bases at V and 8 bases at J, with 15 bases in the middle. The V gene's germline CDR1 is MNHEY and CDR2 SVGAGI. The CDR3 is made up of 13 amino acids. CDR3 sequence: CASSQWGGRGYTF. The CDR3 nucleotides read TGTGCCAGCAGTCAATGGGGGGGTAGAGGCTACACCTTC.

This clone occurred a few times. The rearrangement joins TRBV18 to TRBJ1-4; D is unclear. From germline, CDR1 is KGHSH and CDR2 LQKENI. The CDR3 runs to 14 residues. Trimming left V 6 bases short and J 7 bases short, with 15 bases between. Here the CDR3 reads CASSRRRAGEKLFF. The CDR3 nucleotides read TGTGCCAGCTCTCGCAGGAGGGCCGGTGAAAAACTGTTTTTT.

V and J are TRBV27 and TRBJ1-1; D might be TRBD1 (5 bases). The CDR3 sequence is 14 residues long. Trimming stripped 2 bases from V and 1 base from J, with 8 bases between. Per germline, CDR1 MNHEY and CDR2 SMNVEV (reference sequence). CDR3 region: CASSLDGQNTEAFF. The CDR3 DNA is TGTGCCAGCAGTTTAGACGGACAGAACACTGAAGCTTTCTTT.